Below, 25 T cell receptor beta chains from the same sample are listed, as sequenced in a study of metastatic and nonmetastatic thyroid tumors. Thyroid surgery had not been preceded by any treatment in any patient. TCRdb reassembled clones from the PCR reads with MiXCR. The sample lists around 26,000 clones, 10% to 15% occurring once. Sequenced sample: blood. The receptors here all came from a female donor with papillary thyroid cancer or a benign thyroid nodule (not recorded which). Some clones in this sample may be carry-over from other donors' samples.

V is TRBV20-1 and J is TRBJ1-1; D not resolved. The CDR3 totals 12 residues. Germline-derived CDR1 and CDR2 are DFQATT and SNEGSKA (reference sequence). CDR3 sequence reads: CIPLIGNTEAFF. The CDR3 DNA reads TGCATTCCCCTGATAGGAAACACTGAAGCTTTCTTT.

This clone was detected ten times or more. The CDR3 nucleotides are TGTGCCACCAGCAGAGATCGAAGTGGTGCCAATCAGCCCCAGCATTTT. It specifies CATSRDRSGANQPQHF. The chain recombines TRBV15 with TRBJ1-5; D uncertain. This CDR3 spans 16 amino acids. Germline V gene sequence: CDR1 LNHNV, CDR2 YYDKDF (reference sequence). V was shortened by 0 bases and J by 3 bases, with 12 bases between the two germline ends.

This clone was counted ten times or more. This rearrangement joins TRBV18 to TRBJ2-3, with 12 bases lining up with TRBD2. Germline CDR1 and CDR2: KGHSH and LQKENI. The V segment lost 3 bases and the J segment 0 bases; nucleotides outside the gene matches: 4. This CDR3 is built from 17 residues. CDR3 residues: CASSPYLAGGSTDTQYF. The CDR3 nucleotides are TGTGCCAGCTCACCCTACCTAGCGGGAGGGAGCACAGATACGCAGTATTTT.

Notes on this clone: A much larger clone lies a single base off, so this may be a read error. V is TRBV9 and J is TRBJ2-5, with D hard to call. Per germline, CDR1 SGDLS and CDR2 YYNGEE. The CDR3 is 14 amino acids. Written as DNA, the CDR3 is TGTGCCAGCAGCTACCTAGACGCTCAAGGGACCCAGTACTTC. Its translation: CASSYLDAQGTQYF.

This clone has ten or more counts. The chain's CDR3 is CASSYSWGGYNEQFF. The CDR3 DNA follows: TGTGCCAGCAGTTACTCTTGGGGAGGCTACAATGAGCAGTTCTTC. The chain carries TRBV6-2 or TRBV6-3 and TRBJ2-1; perhaps TRBD2 as D (6 bases). CDR1 is MNHEY, CDR2 SVGEGT, per germline. The CDR3 contains 15 residues. Trimming shortened V by 0 bases and J by 3 bases, and 9 bases separated the two germline ends.

At least ten counts were recorded for this clone. This chain links TRBV5-1 with TRBJ2-7; D might be TRBD1 or TRBD2, each matching 6 bases. This CDR3 is built from 18 residues. In germline, CDR1 is SGHRS, CDR2 YFSETQ. The V end was cut by 1 base, the J end by 0 bases, with 20 bases between. CDR3 amino acids: CASSLPGSGGGFSYEQYF. CDR3 in DNA: TGCGCCAGCAGCTTGCCAGGGAGTGGAGGGGGATTCTCCTACGAGCAGTACTTC.

This rearrangement joins TRBV6-1 to TRBJ2-1, with 7 bases fitting TRBD2. Germline values: CDR1 MNHNS, CDR2 SASEGT. After removal of 4 bases from V and 0 bases from J, the junction contained 6 bases not matched to a gene. The CDR3 covers 16 residues. CDR3 in amino acids: CASSAAGTISYNEQFF. Written as DNA, the CDR3 is TGTGCCAGCAGTGCAGCGGGGACGATCTCCTACAATGAGCAGTTCTTC.

At least ten counts were recorded for this clone. CDR3 in amino acids: CASSPPGRQETQYF. The CDR3 DNA sequence: TGTGCCAGCTCACCACCGGGTAGGCAAGAGACCCAGTACTTC. The rearrangement joins TRBV18 to TRBJ2-5; D not certain. CDR1 is KGHSH and CDR2 is LQKENI in the germline V gene. The CDR3 sequence is 14 residues long. V was pared by 0 bases and J by 2 bases, with 7 bases between.

This clone has only a few counts. This chain joins TRBV24-1 and TRBJ1-3; D gene uncertain. Between the trimmed V and J ends, which lost 5 bases and 0 bases, there was a span of 4 bases. The germline V gene encodes CDR1 KGHDR and CDR2 SFDVKD. The CDR3 extends over 13 amino acids. This CDR3 reads CATSAASGNTIYF. CDR3 nucleotide sequence: TGTGCCACCAGTGCCGCCTCTGGAAACACCATATATTTT.

This clone was counted at least ten times. The same CDR3 arises from other DNA sequences in this sample as well. The CDR3 DNA sequence: TGCAGCGTTCTCCGGCACAGCCTGGAGACCCAGTACTTC. It encodes CSVLRHSLETQYF. J is TRBJ2-5 and V is TRBV29-1; no firm D call. The germline V gene has CDR1 SQVTM and CDR2 ANQGSEA. The CDR3 has 13 amino acids. Trimming pared 5 bases from V and 5 bases from J, leaving 15 bases between.

The CDR3 region has the DNA TGTGCCAGCAGCTTGGACAGGGAGGAGCCCCAGCATTTT. Translating gives CASSLDREEPQHF. The chain employs TRBV5-4 and TRBJ1-5; maybe TRBD1 (6 bases). CDR1 is SGHNT, CDR2 YYREEE, per germline (reference sequence). The CDR3 is made up of 13 amino acids. Between the trimmed V and J ends, which lost 0 bases and 8 bases, there was a span of 9 bases. Looking up the rest from reference TRBV5-4 and TRBJ1-5 gives the full variable domain: ETGVTQSPTHLIKTRGQQVTLRCSSQSGHNTVSWYQQALGQGPQFIFQYYREEENGRGNFPPRFSGLQFPNYSSELNVNALELDDSALYLCASSLDREEPQHFGDGTRLSIL.

This clone came up many times. This sequence joins TRBV11-3 and TRBJ2-5; TRBD2 might be the D (5 bases). V was shortened by 0 bases and J by 4 bases, with 9 bases between the two germline ends. Per germline, CDR1 SGHNT and CDR2 YENEEA. The CDR3 is 14 residues long. Written as DNA, the CDR3 is TGTGCCAGCAGCTTAGATGGCGCGGGAGAGACCCAGTACTTC. Its protein is CASSLDGAGETQYF. Full variable domain (missing parts from reference TRBV11-3 and TRBJ2-5): EAGVVQSPRYKIIEKKQPVAFWCNPISGHNTLYWYLQNLGQGPELLIRYENEEAVDDSQLPKDRFSAERLKGVDSTLKIQPAELGDSAVYLCASSLDGAGETQYFGPGTRLLVL.

At least ten counts were recorded for this clone. The chain combines TRBV2 with TRBJ1-6, with D unclear. From germline, CDR1 is SNHLY and CDR2 FYNNEI. The CDR3 contains 12 residues. V lost 4 bases, J lost 14 bases, and 12 bases lay in between. The CDR3 nucleotides read TGTGCCAGCAGTGCTTCGGTTTCGACCCTCCACTTT. This sequence encodes CASSASVSTLHF.

This clone was detected only a few times. Germline is not matched at one junction end, which may reflect a read error. The rearrangement links TRBV6-2 or TRBV6-3 to TRBJ2-7, with 7 positions matching TRBD1. Germline CDR1 MNHEY, CDR2 SVGEGT. CDR3 size: 13 residues. CDR3: CACSYNRGHEQYF. CDR3 nucleotides: TGTGCCTGCAGTTACAACAGGGGCCACGAGCAGTACTTC.

In this sample, this clone turned up a few times. V usage is TRBV28 and J usage is TRBJ2-2; possibly TRBD1 or TRBD2 for D (5 bases each). Germline CDR1 and CDR2: MDHEN and SYDVKM. This CDR3 is built from 10 residues. Trimming shortened V by 11 bases and J by 9 bases, and 10 bases separated the two germline ends. CDR3 region: CAAGSRELFF. CDR3 DNA sequence: TGTGCCGCAGGGAGCCGGGAGCTGTTTTTT.

This clone is medium-sized by share. The chain recombines TRBV6-1 with TRBJ2-2, with TRBD2 as a possible D gene (5 bases). Germline-derived CDR1 and CDR2 are MNHNS and SASEGT. Trimming took 8 bases from V and 1 from J, leaving 14 bases between them. The CDR3 consists of 15 residues. CDR3 nucleotide sequence: TGTGCCAGCGGGTTGGACTGGATGAACACCGGGGAGCTGTTTTTT. It encodes CASGLDWMNTGELFF.

The genes are TRBV3-1 and TRBJ2-3; maybe TRBD1 (5 bases). This CDR3 contains 13 residues. Germline V gene lookup returns CDR1 LGHDT and CDR2 YNNKEL (reference sequence). Trimming removed 4 bases from V and 4 bases from J, with 9 bases in between. CDR3 nucleotides: TGTGCCAGCAGCCGAGACAGCCCAGATACGCAGTATTTT. This gives the protein CASSRDSPDTQYF.

The chain couples TRBV6-1 to TRBJ2-2; D remains unclear. Germline V gives CDR1 MNHNS, CDR2 SASEGT. Trimming took off 5 bases at V and 4 bases at J, with 17 bases between the two ends. This CDR3 contains 16 residues. The CDR3: CASSPRVSPLTGELFF. The CDR3 nucleotides read TGTGCCAGCAGTCCTCGTGTTAGCCCGCTCACCGGGGAGCTGTTTTTT.

This clone appeared many times. The J gene is TRBJ2-2, the V gene TRBV7-9, with D perhaps given as TRBD1 or TRBD2 (5 bases each). There are 13 residues in the CDR3. Deletions cut 8 bases from V and 2 bases from J, with 9 bases between. Germline-derived CDR1 and CDR2 are SEHNR and FQNEAQ (reference sequence). The CDR3 protein is CASRDQNTGELFF. The CDR3 DNA follows: TGTGCCAGCCGGGACCAAAACACCGGGGAGCTGTTTTTT.

This clone was seen repeatedly, ten times or more. The chain uses TRBV6-1 and TRBJ2-4; D is unresolved. With 2 bases removed from V and 0 bases from J, the gap between germline ends came to 14 bases. Germline CDR1 MNHNS, CDR2 SASEGT. CDR3 length: 17 amino acids. The CDR3 is CASSELSTNLAKNIQYF. The CDR3 DNA is TGTGCCAGCAGTGAATTGTCCACCAACCTAGCCAAAAACATTCAGTACTTC.

This clone was detected ten times or more. The chain joins TRBV3-1 to TRBJ1-2; D ambiguous. The germline V and J ends were trimmed by 0 bases and 3 bases, with 5 bases remaining between them. The CDR3 has 13 amino acids. Germline CDR1 and CDR2: LGHDT and YNNKEL (reference sequence). The CDR3 region has the DNA TGTGCCAGCAGCCAAGACCGGTACTATGGCTACACCTTC. Its protein is CASSQDRYYGYTF.

This clone was counted ten times or more. V and J are TRBV12-5 and TRBJ2-5; D is undetermined. The CDR3 sequence is 12 residues long. Germline V gene data show CDR1 as LGHNT and CDR2 as FRNRAP. V lost 0 bases and J lost 4, with 3 bases in between. This CDR3 reads CASGLVRETQYF. In DNA form, the CDR3 reads TGTGCTAGTGGTTTGGTACGAGAGACCCAGTACTTC.

This clone came up many times. V and J are TRBV2 and TRBJ1-5; D perhaps matches TRBD1 (6 bases). Per the germline V gene, CDR1 is SNHLY and CDR2 is FYNNEI. V was clipped by 5 bases and J by 5 bases, with 10 bases between them. The CDR3 has 13 amino acids. The CDR3 loop reads CASSRTADQPQHF. In nucleotides, the CDR3 is TGTGCCAGCAGTCGGACAGCTGATCAGCCCCAGCATTTT.

This clone has at least ten counts. This sequence joins TRBV10-3 and TRBJ2-7, with D tentatively TRBD2 (5 bases). Trimming stripped 10 bases from V and 0 bases from J, with 16 bases between. The CDR3 totals 14 residues. Germline values: CDR1 ENHRY, CDR2 SYGVKD. CDR3 protein: CATSSYGDSYEQYF. The CDR3 DNA is TGTGCCACCTCTAGTTACGGGGACTCCTACGAGCAGTACTTC.

This clone was picked up many times. The rearrangement joins TRBV7-2 to TRBJ2-7, with 10 nucleotides matching TRBD1. The CDR3 is made up of 14 amino acids. Germline assignment: CDR1 SGHTA and CDR2 FQGNSA. V was clipped by 5 bases and J by 6 bases; unmatched bases: 7. DNA for the CDR3: TGTGCCAGCAGCCCGAGGGACAGGGGTGTCGAGCAGTACTTC. Protein: CASSPRDRGVEQYF. Full variable domain (remainder filled in from reference TRBV7-2 and TRBJ2-7): GAGVSQSPSNKVTEKGKDVELRCDPISGHTALYWYRQSLGQGLEFLIYFQGNSAPDKSGLPSDRFSAERTGGSVSTLTIQRTQQEDSAVYLCASSPRDRGVEQYFGPGTRLTVT.